This TCR beta chain was profiled in a study of CD8 T cells in Susac syndrome. Study results and caveats: The CD4+ T cell repertoires in Susac syndrome were not clonally expanded.

Random hexamers were used to reverse transcribe roughly 0.45 to 1 ug of RNA. Across 54 Vbeta and 13 Jbeta, TCR beta CDR3 was amplified with immunoSEQ multiplex PCR. TCRdb re-called the immunoSEQ multiplex PCR reads through MiXCR, storing one row per CDR3 protein. Among some 180,000 distinct CDR3 sequences listed, roughly 90% were seen once. As concerns this clonotype: Its antigen is still unknown.

Germline CDR1 SGHDN, CDR2 FVKESK. The CDR3 is 14 amino acids. The V and J ends lost 1 base and 5 bases, in that order; junction bases with no gene match: 2. In blood CD8+ and CD4+ T cells, TCR beta underwent sequencing. V and J are TRBV14 and TRBJ1-1; TRBD1 matches at 9 bases. The source is a human donor with Susac syndrome. What was sequenced was CD4+ T cells from PBMCs. CDR3 coding DNA: TGTGCCAGCAGCCAAGCGACAGGGGGTACTGAAGCTTTCTTT. Protein: CASSQATGGTEAFF.